Presented here are 9 T cell receptor beta chains from one specimen sequenced in a study of blood T cells in healthy people across ages. A J-beta primer mix and a sample-barcoded 5' primer were used in a second PCR of roughly 7 to 12 cycles. Each CDR3 protein gets one entry after TCRdb re-called the 5' RACE reads with MiXCR. Seen here are fewer than 2,000,000 distinct CDR3 sequences, 34% observed once, and the top ten hold roughly 12%. The sequenced sample consisted of blood. Every receptor here comes from a woman aged 25 to 39 in good health.

The chain has TRBV10-3 and TRBJ1-2; tentative D call: TRBD1 (5 bases). Germline-derived CDR1 and CDR2 are ENHRY and SYGVKD. The CDR3 totals 14 residues. The V end was cut by 1 base, the J end by 1 base, with 7 bases between. The CDR3 spells CAISEFGGNYGYTF. DNA for the CDR3: TGTGCCATCAGTGAGTTCGGGGGTAACTATGGCTACACCTTC.

This rearrangement joins TRBV5-1 to TRBJ2-3; 10 nucleotides align to TRBD1. Per the germline V gene, CDR1 is SGHRS and CDR2 is YFSETQ. V gave up 2 bases and J gave up 2 bases; unmatched junction bases: 17. The CDR3 loop spans 20 amino acids. Here the CDR3 reads CASSFPGQGLRGPLTDTQYF. As DNA, the CDR3 is TGCGCCAGCAGCTTCCCGGGACAGGGGTTACGGGGGCCGCTCACAGATACGCAGTATTTT.

This clonotype was seen more than once but under ten times. The chain uses TRBV11-2 and TRBJ1-1, with TRBD1 identical over 7 bases. Germline lookup yields CDR1 SGHAT and CDR2 FQNNGV. The CDR3 is 17 residues long. V shed 1 base and J 3 bases; nucleotides not matched to a gene: 11. CDR3 nucleotides: TGTGCCAGCAGCTTAGGGCGGGGGACAGTTTTAGACACTGAAGCTTTCTTT. This gives the protein CASSLGRGTVLDTEAFF.

On this clonotype itself: Sequence at one end of the junction differs from germline and may be a read error. The chain recombines TRBV11-2 with TRBJ2-5; 14 bases are a match to TRBD2. The J call may be faulty, since TRBJ2-7 better matches the DNA end. Germline CDR1 is SGHAT and CDR2 is FQNNGV. The CDR3 consists of 16 residues. In DNA form, the CDR3 reads TGTGCCGGCAGCTTAATCGGACTAGCGGGAGGCTACGAGCAGTACTTC. This encodes CAGSLIGLAGGYEQYF.

The chain joins TRBV2 to TRBJ1-1; D is uncertain. V shed 6 bases and J shed 3 bases, with 14 bases lying between them. The CDR3 is made up of 14 amino acids. Germline V gives CDR1 SNHLY, CDR2 FYNNEI. CDR3: CASRVQRRDTEAFF. The CDR3 DNA reads TGTGCCAGCAGAGTACAGCGGCGGGACACTGAAGCTTTCTTT.

This clonotype was seen a few times. This sequence joins TRBV5-1 and TRBJ1-1; 12 bases line up with TRBD1. The V gene's germline CDR1 is SGHRS and CDR2 YFSETQ. The CDR3 runs to 16 residues. The V segment lost 6 bases and the J segment 6 bases; nucleotides outside the gene matches: 12. The CDR3 region is CASNFGTGGAFAEAFF. CDR3 DNA: TGCGCCAGCAACTTCGGGACAGGGGGCGCCTTCGCTGAAGCTTTCTTT.

This clonotype was counted a few times. The rearrangement links TRBV4-1 to TRBJ2-2; possibly TRBD1 or TRBD2 for D (5 bases each). Germline-derived CDR1 and CDR2 are MGHRA and YSYEKL. V shed 1 base and J shed 6 bases, with 12 bases lying between them. The CDR3 runs 15 residues. CDR3 sequence: CASSQVEGSSGELFF. DNA for the CDR3: TGCGCCAGCAGCCAAGTCGAGGGGTCCTCCGGGGAGCTGTTTTTT.

This clonotype came up many times. The chain carries TRBV5-1 and TRBJ2-6; D possibly corresponds to TRBD1 (5 bases). This CDR3 contains 17 residues. V gave up 0 bases and J gave up 0 bases, with 10 bases separating them. Germline CDR1 and CDR2: SGHRS and YFSETQ. CDR3 residues: CASSLGGRASGANVLTF. CDR3 sequence (DNA): TGCGCCAGCAGCTTGGGGGGCAGAGCCTCTGGGGCCAACGTCCTGACTTTC. The whole variable domain, remainder taken from reference TRBV5-1 and TRBJ2-6, is KAGVTQTPRYLIKTRGQQVTLSCSPISGHRSVSWYQQTPGQGLQFLFEYFSETQRNKGNFPGRFSGRQFSNSRSEMNVSTLELGDSALYLCASSLGGRASGANVLTFGAGSRLTVL.

The J gene is TRBJ1-5, the V gene TRBV6-6, with D unresolved. Germline V lookup: CDR1 MNHNY, CDR2 SVGAGI (reference sequence). The V end lost 4 bases, the J end lost 6 bases, and 10 bases lay between the germline ends. The CDR3 totals 13 residues. CDR3 bases: TGTGCCAGCAGTTTACAAGTCCGTCAGCCCCAGCATTTT. Translating gives CASSLQVRQPQHF.